Shown below are 27 T cell receptor beta chains from a single sample sequenced in a study of blood T cell repertoires in COVID-19. Sequencing used immunoSEQ multiplex PCR; TCRdb keeps in-frame clones, though not all of them. The sample shows some 220,000 clones, about 82% of them seen only once. Source material: peripheral blood. The origin of the receptors is a woman in her seventies with COVID-19, enrolled during active disease.

This chain connects TRBV27 to TRBJ1-5; 9 positions agree with TRBD1. Germline-derived CDR1 and CDR2 are MNHEY and SMNVEV (reference sequence). The CDR3 loop spans 16 amino acids. J lost 6 bases, V lost 5 bases, and 11 bases had no gene match. As DNA, the CDR3 is TGTGCCAGCAGTCCCCTGGACAGGGGAAGGAGTCAGCCCCAGCATTTT. This codes for CASSPLDRGRSQPQHF.

This chain connects TRBV7-9 to TRBJ2-1, with 7 bases lining up with TRBD2. This CDR3 is built from 16 residues. In germline, CDR1 is SEHNR, CDR2 FQNEAQ (reference sequence). V shed 5 bases and J 0 bases; nucleotides not matched to a gene: 7. In nucleotides, the CDR3 is TGTGCCAGCAGCCTAGGCGGGACTAACTCCTACAATGAGCAGTTCTTC. It is translated as CASSLGGTNSYNEQFF.

CDR3 region: CASSLWAKNTEAFF. In nucleotides, the CDR3 is TGTGCCAGCAGCTTGTGGGCAAAGAACACTGAAGCTTTCTTT. The chain recombines TRBV7-2 with TRBJ1-1; the D is unclear. This CDR3 is 14 amino acids long. Germline CDR1 reads SGHTA; CDR2 reads FQGNSA. Trimming pared 3 bases from V and 1 base from J, leaving 9 bases between.

The rearrangement links TRBV4-3 to TRBJ2-7; 9 nucleotides agree with TRBD2. The V and J ends lost 0 bases and 9 bases, in that order; junction bases with no gene match: 3. The CDR3 has 13 amino acids. Germline lookup yields CDR1 LGHNA and CDR2 YSLEER. The CDR3 here is CASSQDPSGTQYF. In DNA form, the CDR3 reads TGCGCCAGCAGCCAAGACCCTAGCGGGACGCAGTACTTC.

This clone occurred once. This chain connects TRBV11-3 to TRBJ1-3; possible D gene TRBD1, 6 bases. V was shortened by 2 bases and J by 0 bases, with 8 bases between the two germline ends. Germline V gene lookup returns CDR1 SGHNT and CDR2 YENEEA. The length of the CDR3 is 15 residues. The CDR3 bases are TGTGCCAGCAGCTTACAGACAGGCTCTGGAAACACCATATATTTT. It codes for CASSLQTGSGNTIYF.

The chain recombines TRBV21-1 with TRBJ1-2. TRBV21-1 is labeled a pseudogene. The CDR3 loop spans 15 amino acids. Here the CDR3 DNA reads TGTGCCAGCAGCAAAGGGACTAAGGACTACTATGGCTACACCTTC. It codes for CASSKGTKDYYGYTF.

J is TRBJ1-4 and V is TRBV18; D may be TRBD1 (6 bases). The CDR3 length is 13 residues. Per the germline V gene, CDR1 is KGHSH and CDR2 is LQKENI. Trimming took off 2 bases at V and 5 bases at J, with 6 bases between the two ends. CDR3 loop: CASSPDRNEKLFF. CDR3 sequence (DNA): TGTGCCAGCTCACCAGACAGGAATGAAAAACTGTTTTTT.

The rearrangement links TRBV19 to TRBJ1-2; TRBD1 agrees at 7 bases. V lost 1 base, J lost 8 bases, and 13 bases stayed unmatched. The V gene's germline CDR1 is LNHDA and CDR2 SQIVND (reference sequence). CDR3 size: 16 residues. The DNA of the CDR3 is TGTGCCAGTAGTATAGTAACGGGACAGTCCCCTACGGGCTACACCTTC. This encodes CASSIVTGQSPTGYTF.

The CDR3, as DNA: TGTGCCAGCACCATTCGTCAGGGGTCTAATTCACCCCTCCACTTT. Translating it yields CASTIRQGSNSPLHF. The V call is TRBV5-8, the J call TRBJ1-6; weak D call: TRBD1 (6 bases). The CDR3 is made up of 15 amino acids. In germline, CDR1 is SGHTS, CDR2 YDEGEE. Trimming pared 6 bases from V and 6 bases from J, leaving 16 bases between.

The rearrangement uses TRBV7-2 and TRBJ1-6, with D maybe TRBD1 (5 bases). Germline loops: CDR1 SGHTA, CDR2 FQGNSA. Trimming pared 6 bases from V and 8 bases from J, leaving 17 bases between. This CDR3 has 15 residues. The chain's CDR3 is CASRPHGGKDSPLHF. CDR3 in DNA: TGTGCCAGCAGGCCTCACGGGGGTAAGGATTCACCCCTCCACTTT.

The chain employs TRBV4-3 and TRBJ2-6, with no clear D. The germline V gene has CDR1 LGHNA and CDR2 YSLEER. The CDR3 spans 17 residues. V was clipped by 0 bases and J by 0 bases, with 9 bases between them. In DNA, the CDR3 is TGCGCCAGCAGCCAAGATCCCCTCAGCTCTGGGGCCAACGTCCTGACTTTC. This codes for CASSQDPLSSGANVLTF.

The chain combines TRBV11-2 with TRBJ2-1; 11 bases match TRBD1. CDR3 length equals 17 residues. Germline loops: CDR1 SGHAT, CDR2 FQNNGV. The V gene end was trimmed by 1 base and the J gene end by 8 bases; junction bases not matched to a gene: 10. CDR3 nucleotide sequence: TGTGCCAGCAGCTTAGTCTTGGGACAGGGGGTTCGGTATGAGCAGTTCTTC. Its protein product is CASSLVLGQGVRYEQFF.

The rearrangement links TRBV7-2 to TRBJ1-1; D gene unclear. This CDR3 spans 13 amino acids. Looked up from germline, CDR1 is SGHTA and CDR2 is FQGNSA. Trimming pared 7 bases from V and 4 bases from J, leaving 13 bases between. This CDR3 reads CASTMYRSTEAFF. CDR3 DNA: TGTGCCAGCACAATGTATCGGTCCACTGAAGCTTTCTTT.

This clone is a singleton in its sample. V is TRBV2 and J is TRBJ1-4, with a tentative D call TRBD1 (5 bases). The V end was cut by 9 bases, the J end by 5 bases, with 10 bases between. Germline V lookup: CDR1 SNHLY, CDR2 FYNNEI. This CDR3 spans 12 amino acids. The CDR3 DNA reads TGTGCCAGTCAGGGCGTCAATGAAAAACTGTTTTTT. Translation gives CASQGVNEKLFF. Full variable domain (rest looked up from reference TRBV2 and TRBJ1-4): EPEVTQTPSHQVTQMGQEVILRCVPISNHLYFYWYRQILGQKVEFLVSFYNNEISEKSEIFDDQFSVERPDGSNFTLKIRSTKLEDSAMYFCASQGVNEKLFFGSGTQLSVL.

The rearrangement links TRBV7-3 to TRBJ1-1, with D unclear. Per the germline V gene, CDR1 is SGHTA and CDR2 is FQGTGA. The CDR3 has 13 amino acids. V dropped 3 bases and J dropped 1 base, with 6 bases sitting between them. As DNA, the CDR3 is TGTGCCAGCAGCTTGGCGGCGAACACTGAAGCTTTCTTT. Translated, it gives CASSLAANTEAFF.

The V call is TRBV30, the J call TRBJ1-3; D not certain. CDR1 is GTSNPN, CDR2 SVGIG, per germline (reference sequence). CDR3 length: 14 residues. V lost 1 base to trimming and J lost 0 bases, with 7 bases between them. This chain's CDR3 is CAWSAPRSGNTIYF. The CDR3 region has the DNA TGTGCCTGGAGTGCCCCCCGCTCTGGAAACACCATATATTTT.

The rearrangement joins TRBV3-1 (or the pseudogene TRBV3-2) to TRBJ1-2; D might be TRBD1 (5 bases). The ends were cut back, 0 bases at V and 5 bases at J, with 10 bases in the middle. CDR3 length equals 14 residues. Germline CDR1 and CDR2: LGHDT and YNNKEL (reference sequence). This chain's CDR3 is CASSQEPGNYGYTF. The CDR3 DNA reads TGTGCCAGCAGCCAAGAACCAGGGAATTATGGCTACACCTTC.

With respect to this clone: The same CDR3 can be traced to other DNA sequences in this sample. V and J are TRBV5-1 and TRBJ1-1, with D possibly matching TRBD1 (5 bases). The germline gives CDR1 SGHRS, CDR2 YFSETQ. The CDR3 loop spans 13 amino acids. V dropped 3 bases and J dropped 1 base, with 7 bases sitting between them. CDR3 region: CASSSQGNTEAFF. CDR3 sequence (DNA): TGCGCCAGCAGCTCTCAGGGGAACACTGAAGCTTTCTTT.

The chain combines TRBV5-4 with TRBJ2-7; maybe TRBD1 (6 bases). The CDR3 runs to 16 residues. The germline CDR1 and CDR2 sequences are SGHNT and YYREEE (reference sequence). Deletions cut 0 bases from V and 0 bases from J, with 13 bases between. The CDR3 here is CASSLEQGYLSYEQYF. CDR3 in DNA: TGTGCCAGCAGCTTGGAACAGGGTTACCTCTCCTACGAGCAGTACTTC.

The CDR3 sequence: CASSLMSLGTGVASPLHF. Written as DNA, the CDR3 is TGTGCCAGCAGCTTAATGTCTCTCGGGACAGGGGTGGCTTCACCCCTCCACTTT. This chain uses TRBV7-9 with TRBJ1-6, with 10 bases lining up with TRBD1. This CDR3 is 18 amino acids long. From germline, CDR1 is SEHNR and CDR2 FQNEAQ (reference sequence). V shed 2 bases, J shed 9 bases, and the junction held 13 bases outside the gene matches.

CDR3 DNA sequence: TGTGCCTGGAGTGTTTCTGGGGGGAATTCACCCCTCCACTTT. Translated, it gives CAWSVSGGNSPLHF. The genes are TRBV30 and TRBJ1-6; D may be TRBD1 (5 bases). CDR1 is GTSNPN and CDR2 is SVGIG in the germline V gene (reference sequence). With 0 bases removed from V and 7 bases from J, the gap between germline ends came to 10 bases. This CDR3 has 14 residues.

The genes are TRBV27 and TRBJ2-2; TRBD1 agrees at 7 bases. Germline V gene sequence: CDR1 MNHEY, CDR2 SMNVEV (reference sequence). The length of the CDR3 is 16 residues. V lost 5 bases to trimming and J lost 2 bases; unmatched junction nucleotides: 8. The CDR3, as DNA: TGTGCCAGCAGTACTCTAGGGACAGCAAACACCGGGGAGCTGTTTTTT. Translating it yields CASSTLGTANTGELFF.

The chain joins TRBV19 to TRBJ2-6; 9 bases are a match to TRBD1. The CDR3 extends over 19 amino acids. The germline CDR1 and CDR2 sequences are LNHDA and SQIVND (reference sequence). V was pared by 4 bases and J by 0 bases, with 10 bases of the junction left unmatched. The CDR3 spells CASSNPPGQGYSGANVLTF. For the CDR3, the DNA is TGTGCCAGTAGTAACCCTCCGGGACAGGGCTACTCTGGGGCCAACGTCCTGACTTTC.

Note on this clone: Additional DNA sequences in this sample encode the identical CDR3. This chain joins TRBV7-3 and TRBJ2-3, with no clear D. The CDR3 consists of 14 residues. Trimming took off 2 bases at V and 0 bases at J, with 6 bases between the two ends. Germline lookup yields CDR1 SGHTA and CDR2 FQGTGA. The CDR3 region has the DNA TGTGCCAGCAGCTTAGGCCAGAGCACAGATACGCAGTATTTT. Translating gives CASSLGQSTDTQYF.

As DNA, the CDR3 is TGTGCCAGTACCCCGGGACTAGCGGGAGGGTACTATGACAATGAGCAGTTCTTC. Translating gives CASTPGLAGGYYDNEQFF. The rearrangement links TRBV19 to TRBJ2-1, with 16 positions matching TRBD2. There are 18 residues in the CDR3. Germline CDR1 is LNHDA and CDR2 is SQIVND (reference sequence). V lost 7 bases to trimming and J lost 5 bases; unmatched junction nucleotides: 11.

CDR3 protein: CASSVFRGPTEAFF. In nucleotides, the CDR3 is TGTGCCAGCAGTGTATTCAGGGGGCCCACTGAAGCTTTCTTT. The chain couples TRBV6-6 to TRBJ1-1; 8 bases fit TRBD1. CDR3 length equals 14 residues. Trimming took 5 bases from V and 4 from J; bases not matched to a gene: 6. Per germline, CDR1 MNHNY and CDR2 SVGAGI (reference sequence).

The chain links TRBV4-2 to TRBJ1-1; a possible D gene is TRBD1 (5 bases). This CDR3 has 15 residues. Germline values: CDR1 LGHNA, CDR2 YNFKEQ. Trimming took 1 base from V and 0 from J, leaving 9 bases between them. CDR3 protein: CASSQVGQVNTEAFF. The CDR3 DNA reads as TGTGCCAGCAGCCAAGTCGGACAAGTGAACACTGAAGCTTTCTTT.